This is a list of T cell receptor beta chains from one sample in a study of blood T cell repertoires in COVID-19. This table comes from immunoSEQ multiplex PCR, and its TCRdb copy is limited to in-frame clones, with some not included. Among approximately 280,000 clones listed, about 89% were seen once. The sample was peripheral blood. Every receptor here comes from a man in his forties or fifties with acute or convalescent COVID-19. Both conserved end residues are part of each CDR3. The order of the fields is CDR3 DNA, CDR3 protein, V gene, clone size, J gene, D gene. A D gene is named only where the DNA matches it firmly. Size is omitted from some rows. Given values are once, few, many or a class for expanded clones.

TGTGCCAGCAGCTGGGACATCGCGAACACCGGGGAGCTGTTTTTT | CASSWDIANTGELFF | TRBV7-2 | . | TRBJ2-2 | .
TGTGCCAGCAGCTTGGACGGACAGGGGCTTTTTGAAGCTTTCTTT | CASSLDGQGLFEAFF | TRBV11-2 | once | TRBJ1-1 | TRBD1
TGTGCCAGCATCATCGTAGACTATGGCTACACCTTC | CASIIVDYGYTF | TRBV2 | once | TRBJ1-2 | .
TGTGCCAGCAGCCGAGCGGGGGGGACAGATACGCAGTATTTT | CASSRAGGTDTQYF | TRBV4-2 | . | TRBJ2-3 | TRBD2
TGTGCCAGCAGCTCTCGGGACAGGGTTTCCTATGGCTACACCTTC | CASSSRDRVSYGYTF | TRBV3-1/TRBV3-2 | . | TRBJ1-2 | TRBD1
TGCAGTGCTAGTGCCGGGTCGGGTTCACCCCTCCACTTT | CSASAGSGSPLHF | TRBV20-1 | . | TRBJ1-6 | .
TGTGCCAGCAGTTATGCCTCGGGTTGGAGTCAGCCCCAGCATTTT | CASSYASGWSQPQHF | TRBV6-2/TRBV6-3 | . | TRBJ1-5 | .
TGTGCCAGCAGGGCAGGCCCTTTCGAGCAGTACTTC | CASRAGPFEQYF | TRBV6-5 | . | TRBJ2-7 | .
TGTGCCAGCAGTTCAGGACAGGGAAATCAGCCCCAGCATTTT | CASSSGQGNQPQHF | TRBV2 | few | TRBJ1-5 | TRBD1
TGTGCCAGCAGCTTATGGGACAGGGCCTACAATGAGCAGTTCTTC | CASSLWDRAYNEQFF | TRBV7-6 | . | TRBJ2-1 | TRBD1
TGCGCCAGCAGTCAAACGAATAGAGGGTTCCCACAGGAAAAACTGTTTTTT | CASSQTNRGFPQEKLFF | TRBV23-1 | . | TRBJ1-4 | .
TGTGCCATCAGTGTGAGGGGGGCAGGGGGGAATGAGCAGTTCTTC | CAISVRGAGGNEQFF | TRBV10-3 | . | TRBJ2-1 | .
TGTGCCAGCAGTGGCCTGCAGAATGAGCAGTTCTTC | CASSGLQNEQFF | TRBV2 | . | TRBJ2-1 | .
TGTGCCAGCAGTCCATGGGGACAGCGGAACACTGAAGCTTTCTTT | CASSPWGQRNTEAFF | TRBV27 | . | TRBJ1-1 | TRBD1
TGTGCCAGCAGCTTGGAGGGGGTAGGAGAAAAACTGTTTTTT | CASSLEGVGEKLFF | TRBV5-6 | . | TRBJ1-4 | .
TGTGCCAGCCGTTCAGGGGGAAGAAGAAACACCATATATTTT | CASRSGGRRNTIYF | TRBV7-2 | . | TRBJ1-3 | TRBD1
TGTGCCACCAGCAGGAGACAGGCGAACACTGAAGCTTTCTTT | CATSRRQANTEAFF | TRBV15 | . | TRBJ1-1 | .
TGTGCCAGCAGCCAAGTGTGGACCCGGGGGTACGAGCAGTACTTC | CASSQVWTRGYEQYF | TRBV3-1/TRBV3-2 | . | TRBJ2-7 | .
TGTGCCAGCAGTTCCCAGGGGGACGACTATGGCTACACCTTC | CASSSQGDDYGYTF | TRBV7-8 | . | TRBJ1-2 | TRBD1
TGCGCCAGCAGCCGGGACAGCTATGGCTACACCTTC | CASSRDSYGYTF | TRBV10-2 | . | TRBJ1-2 | TRBD1
TGTGCCAGCACCTCTTTAGCGGGGGGCGAGCAGTACTTC | CASTSLAGGEQYF | TRBV12-3/TRBV12-4 | . | TRBJ2-7 | TRBD2
TGTGCCAGCAGCGCAGAGGACAGGGCCGGCACCGGGGAGCTGTTTTTT | CASSAEDRAGTGELFF | TRBV9 | . | TRBJ2-2 | TRBD1
TGCGCCAGCAGCTTGGGGCGCGGTGGAAACACCATATATTTT | CASSLGRGGNTIYF | TRBV5-1 | few | TRBJ1-3 | .
TGTGCCAGCAGTGCCTCAAGGGGGGGCGCGGAAGGCTACACCTTC | CASSASRGGAEGYTF | TRBV25-1 | . | TRBJ1-2 | .
TGTGCCAGCAGCATGGGACTAGCGTACTACGAGCAGTACTTC | CASSMGLAYYEQYF | TRBV5-6 | . | TRBJ2-7 | TRBD2
TGTGCCAGTACTCCCCTGGGGGGCTATGGCTACACCTTC | CASTPLGGYGYTF | TRBV19 | . | TRBJ1-2 | .
TGTGCCTGGAGTGTTGGAGATTCGGGGCCCCAGCATTTT | CAWSVGDSGPQHF | TRBV30 | . | TRBJ1-5 | .
TGTACCAGCATCGGGACAGTATACAATGAGCAGTTCTTC | CTSIGTVYNEQFF | TRBV6-6 | . | TRBJ2-1 | TRBD1
TGTGCCTGGACCCGGGACAGCCTTTCACCCCTCCACTTT | CAWTRDSLSPLHF | TRBV30 | once | TRBJ1-6 | TRBD1
TGTGCCAGCAGTGAGGGACAGGGATTCGGGGGCTACACCTTC | CASSEGQGFGGYTF | TRBV6-1 | once | TRBJ1-2 | TRBD1
TGTGCCAGCAGCCCGGACAGGGCGAGTGGCTACACCTTC | CASSPDRASGYTF | TRBV5-4 | . | TRBJ1-2 | TRBD1
TGTGCCAGCAGCCAACTGTGGGGAGAAGAAGGCTACACCTTC | CASSQLWGEEGYTF | TRBV7-9 | . | TRBJ1-2 | .
TGCGCCAGCAGCCCGTGGACAGGGGCTGGCTACACCTTC | CASSPWTGAGYTF | TRBV10-2 | once | TRBJ1-2 | TRBD1
TGTGCCAGCAGTCCGGGATTCTATGGCTACACCTTC | CASSPGFYGYTF | TRBV13 | . | TRBJ1-2 | .
TGTGCCAGCAGCTTGCGGGGGGGATCCTACAATGAGCAGTTCTTC | CASSLRGGSYNEQFF | TRBV5-5 | . | TRBJ2-1 | TRBD2
TGTGCCAGCAGTTATGACAGGGTGGGCGAGCAGTACTTC | CASSYDRVGEQYF | TRBV27 | . | TRBJ2-7 | TRBD1
TGCAGCGTGTGGGACAGCAAGAACTACGAGCAGTACTTC | CSVWDSKNYEQYF | TRBV29-1 | . | TRBJ2-7 | TRBD1
TGTGCCAGTAGTCTTGCTAGATTTCGGACAGGGGGCGAGGATGGCTACACCTTC | CASSLARFRTGGEDGYTF | TRBV19 | . | TRBJ1-2 | TRBD1
TGTGCCAGCAGCGTTGGGACAGGGGGCAAAGATGAGCAGTTCTTC | CASSVGTGGKDEQFF | TRBV7-6 | . | TRBJ2-1 | TRBD1
TGTGCCAGCAGTGCAGCGGCCTATGGCTACACCTTC | CASSAAAYGYTF | TRBV6-1 | . | TRBJ1-2 | .
TGTGCCAGCAGGGCGGACAGGGGTGCGAATGAGCAGTTCTTC | CASRADRGANEQFF | TRBV2 | . | TRBJ2-1 | TRBD1
TGTGCCATACGGGACTACGACACCGGGGAGCTGTTTTTT | CAIRDYDTGELFF | TRBV6-5 | . | TRBJ2-2 | TRBD2
TGCGCCAGCAGTGGATGTTGGGACTCCATCAATCAGCCCCAGCATTTT | CASSGCWDSINQPQHF | TRBV23-1 | . | TRBJ1-5 | .
TGCGCCAGCTCTCGGACAGGAATGGATGGCTACACCTTC | CASSRTGMDGYTF | TRBV10-1 | . | TRBJ1-2 | TRBD1
TGTGCCAGCAGCCTGGTATTCAGGAACACTGAAGCTTTCTTT | CASSLVFRNTEAFF | TRBV11-2 | . | TRBJ1-1 | .
TGCGCCAGCGGGGCTAGCGGTCAAGAGACCCAGTACTTC | CASGASGQETQYF | TRBV10-1 | . | TRBJ2-5 | TRBD2
TGTGCCAGCATAAGCCTCCTTCGGGCTAGCGGTTCCTACGAGCAGTACTTC | CASISLLRASGSYEQYF | TRBV27 | . | TRBJ2-7 | TRBD2
TGTGCCAGCAGTTGGGGAGAAACTGAAGCTTTCTTT | CASSWGETEAFF | TRBV12-3/TRBV12-4 | . | TRBJ1-1 | .
TGTGCCAGCAGCACCTCCCAGGGCCCTGAAGCTTTCTTT | CASSTSQGPEAFF | TRBV4-2 | . | TRBJ1-1 | .
TGTGCCACCAGTGATTTAGGGGGGGGGCGTAACAATGAGCAGTTCTTC | CATSDLGGGRNNEQFF | TRBV24-1 | . | TRBJ2-1 | .
TGTGCCACCAGTGATACAGGACAGGGCAAGGGCAATCAGCCCCAGCATTTT | CATSDTGQGKGNQPQHF | TRBV24-1 | once | TRBJ1-5 | TRBD1